This T cell receptor beta chain was captured by sequencing in a study of T cell responses to AZD1222 COVID-19 vaccine. Points from the study as a whole: With two AZD1222 doses given, Spike-specific TCR breadth and depth both rose. Across spike, vaccine-associated CD4 TCRs were found, dominant at 160-218 and 743-854. In a largely white British group with more females than males, clonal diversity was possibly underestimated.

This clone has only one observation. What it recognizes is unknown. The V end lost 0 bases, the J end lost 10 bases, and 15 bases lay between the germline ends. Germline-derived CDR1 and CDR2 are GTSNPN and SVGIG (reference sequence). The CDR3 length is 13 residues. TCRdb's table, derived via immunoSEQ multiplex PCR, lists solely in-frame clones and lacks some. The table includes 140,000 to 150,000 clones, approximately 90% detected once. The source is an adult who received the AZD1222 COVID-19 vaccine. The genes are TRBV30 and TRBJ1-2, with D possibly being TRBD1 (6 bases). Sequenced here: peripheral blood, sampled 28 days after the second AZD1222 dose. The CDR3 nucleotides read TGTGCCTGGAGTGTAGGTGGACAGTATATCTACACCTTC. Its protein is CAWSVGGQYIYTF.